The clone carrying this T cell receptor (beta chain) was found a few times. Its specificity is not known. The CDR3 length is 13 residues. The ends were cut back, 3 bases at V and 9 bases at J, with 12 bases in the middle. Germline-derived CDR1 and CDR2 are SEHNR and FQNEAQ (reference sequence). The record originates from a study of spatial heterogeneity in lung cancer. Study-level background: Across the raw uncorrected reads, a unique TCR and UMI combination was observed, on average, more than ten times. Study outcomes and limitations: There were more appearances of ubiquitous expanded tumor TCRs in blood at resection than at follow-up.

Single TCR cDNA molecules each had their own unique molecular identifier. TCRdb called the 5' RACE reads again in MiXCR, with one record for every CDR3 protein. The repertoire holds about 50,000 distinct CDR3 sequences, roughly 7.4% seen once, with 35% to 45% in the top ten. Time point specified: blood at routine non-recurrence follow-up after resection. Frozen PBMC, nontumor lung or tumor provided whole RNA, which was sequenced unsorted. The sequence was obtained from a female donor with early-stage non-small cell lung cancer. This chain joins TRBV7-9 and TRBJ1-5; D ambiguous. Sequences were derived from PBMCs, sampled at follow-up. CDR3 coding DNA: TGTGCCAGCAGCTTGGACGGTTTTAGGCCCCAGCATTTT. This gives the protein CASSLDGFRPQHF.